A single T cell receptor (beta chain) is shown here with its context. Germline V CDR1 and CDR2: MNHEY, SMNVEV (reference sequence). Between the trimmed V and J ends, which lost 7 bases and 6 bases, there was a span of 4 bases. This CDR3 comprises 9 residues. TCRdb's table, derived via immunoSEQ multiplex PCR, lists solely in-frame clones and lacks some. There are 200,000 to 250,000 clones in the sample; around 81% occur only once, and around 13% lies in the top ten. The data derive from a study of blood T cell repertoires in COVID-19. The sample consisted of peripheral blood. The sequence was obtained from a human donor in a cohort sampled during active COVID-19. V is TRBV27 and J is TRBJ2-7, with D hard to call. CDR3 region: CASNCEQYF. The DNA of the CDR3 is TGTGCCAGCAACTGCGAGCAGTACTTC.